What follows describes a single TCR beta chain. This record comes from a study of OX40 agonist ivuxolimab in advanced cancers. Study as a whole: Partial responses, seen in three patients, involved one hepatocellular carcinoma and two cutaneous melanomas.

From germline, CDR1 is SGHAT and CDR2 FQNNGV. Trimming left V 5 bases short and J 4 bases short, with 11 bases between. CDR3 size: 13 residues. This table comes from immunoSEQ multiplex PCR, and its TCRdb copy is limited to in-frame clones, with some not included. The data show 35,000 to 50,000 clones, approximately 86% seen once. The receptor's source is an adult with an advanced solid tumor such as melanoma, head and neck, liver or kidney cancer. V usage is TRBV11-2 and J usage is TRBJ2-5; tentative D call: TRBD1 (6 bases). Source: CD4+ or CD8+ T cells sorted from blood, taken in a trial of the OX40 agonist ivuxolimab. In DNA, the CDR3 is TGTGCCAGCAGCAGAGGGGGAGCAGAGACCCAGTACTTC. Amino acid sequence: CASSRGGAETQYF.